This T cell receptor beta chain was identified in a study of T cell repertoires in cytomegalovirus infection. About the study: CMV infection together with matching HLA type was indicated by public TCR beta signatures. Study-level points and caveats: Ex vivo responses were dominated by HLA-C-restricted CMV-specific TCR beta clonotypes. Cumulative public TCR beta family frequency identified CMV carriers with the relevant HLA.

This clonotype was observed a few times. Antigen: not known. Per the germline V gene, CDR1 is SGHTA and CDR2 is FQGTGA. V trimming: 2 bases; J trimming: 9 bases; junction bases outside the gene matches: 10. There are 15 residues in the CDR3. MiXCR, run by TCRdb on the reads, gives a single entry per CDR3 protein. The table includes over 150,000 distinct CDR3 sequences, about 18% detected once. This sequence joins TRBV7-3 and TRBJ2-1; 7 nucleotides align to TRBD1. Material for sequencing was CD8+ T cells from PBMCs. The TCR was taken from a human donor in good health (CMV status not recorded). Some clones in this sample may be carry-over from other donors' samples. This CDR3 reads CASSLLGGSDGEQFF. Here the CDR3 DNA reads TGTGCCAGCAGCTTATTAGGGGGCTCCGACGGTGAGCAGTTCTTC.